This T cell receptor beta chain was identified in a study of T cells after yellow fever vaccination. Ten or more counts support this clonotype. Germline loops: CDR1 SGHRS, CDR2 YFSETQ. V was pared by 3 bases and J by 7 bases, with 20 bases between. The CDR3 contains 16 residues. 5'RACE template switching added a universal primer site and UMIs to TCR cDNA. TCRdb re-called the 5' RACE reads with MiXCR, one entry per CDR3 protein. The table has roughly 32,000 distinct CDR3 sequences, 6% to 8.5% seen once. The TCR originated in a man aged 18 to 29 who received the YFV17D yellow fever vaccine. The sequencing used PBMCs, either bulk or a sorted T-cell subset (CD4+, CD8+, memory, or dextramer-sorted; not recorded which), collected on the day of the first yellow fever vaccination. The J gene is TRBJ2-1, the V gene TRBV5-1; D may be TRBD1 or TRBD2 (6 bases each). The DNA of the CDR3 is TGCGCCAGCAGCTCAGTCCCGGGGGCAGGTGGGAATGAGCAGTTCTTC. It encodes CASSSVPGAGGNEQFF. The entire variable domain, with the rest obtained from reference TRBV5-1 and TRBJ2-1, is as follows: KAGVTQTPRYLIKTRGQQVTLSCSPISGHRSVSWYQQTPGQGLQFLFEYFSETQRNKGNFPGRFSGRQFSNSRSEMNVSTLELGDSALYLCASSSVPGAGGNEQFFGPGTRLTVL.